What follows are 17 T cell receptor beta chains derived from one specimen sequenced in a study of blood T cell repertoires in COVID-19. The table came from immunoSEQ multiplex PCR; TCRdb's copy has only in-frame clones and leaves some out. The data show roughly 50,000 clones, 86% seen once. Sequencing was done on a sample of peripheral blood. All receptors derive from a woman older than 75 with COVID-19, enrolled during active disease.

The genes are TRBV2 and TRBJ2-5; D is ambiguous. V gave up 4 bases and J gave up 3 bases, with 15 bases separating them. The CDR3 totals 15 residues. Germline values: CDR1 SNHLY, CDR2 FYNNEI. The chain's CDR3 is CASSGAQVREETQYF. The CDR3 DNA reads TGTGCCAGCAGTGGGGCCCAGGTCCGTGAAGAGACCCAGTACTTC.

The count of this clone is one. The rearrangement joins TRBV10-3 to TRBJ2-7; TRBD1 matches 7 bases. There are 13 residues in the CDR3. After removal of 8 bases from V and 2 bases from J, the junction contained 6 bases not matched to a gene. Per germline, CDR1 ENHRY and CDR2 SYGVKD. The CDR3 spells CAIRGTETYEQYF. In DNA, the CDR3 is TGTGCCATCCGAGGGACAGAAACCTACGAGCAGTACTTC.

V usage is TRBV30 and J usage is TRBJ1-5, with TRBD1 as a possible D gene (6 bases). Germline V gives CDR1 GTSNPN, CDR2 SVGIG (reference sequence). Trimming cost V 2 bases and J 4 bases, with 9 bases left between them. The CDR3 is made up of 13 amino acids. In DNA form, the CDR3 reads TGTGCCTGGAGTCAGGGGCTTAATCAGCCCCAGCATTTT. This gives the protein CAWSQGLNQPQHF. The entire variable domain, with the rest obtained from reference TRBV30 and TRBJ1-5, is as follows: SQTIHQWPATLVQPVGSPLSLECTVEGTSNPNLYWYRQAAGRGLQLLFYSVGIGQISSEVPQNLSASRPQDRQFILSSKKLLLSDSGFYLCAWSQGLNQPQHFGDGTRLSIL.

This sequence joins TRBV30 and TRBJ2-2; 8 bases align to TRBD1. J lost 4 bases, V lost 5 bases, and 6 bases had no gene match. Germline CDR1 is GTSNPN and CDR2 is SVGIG (reference sequence). CDR3 length equals 14 residues. The CDR3 nucleotides are TGTGCCTGGGCCGGACAGGGTAGCACCGGGGAGCTGTTTTTT. It yields the protein CAWAGQGSTGELFF.

V gene TRBV9 combines with J gene TRBJ1-1, with 8 bases aligning to TRBD1. CDR1 and CDR2 from the germline V gene are SGDLS and YYNGEE. The CDR3 is 16 residues long. V lost 4 bases, J lost 1 base, and 9 bases stayed unmatched. For the CDR3, the DNA is TGTGCCAGCAGCCCTCAACCCGGGACAGGGAACACTGAAGCTTTCTTT. It is translated as CASSPQPGTGNTEAFF.

The genes are TRBV19 and TRBJ1-6, with D perhaps matching TRBD1 (5 bases). V was cut by 6 bases and J by 6 bases, with 21 bases left in between. The CDR3 totals 17 residues. Germline V gene data show CDR1 as LNHDA and CDR2 as SQIVND (reference sequence). The DNA for the CDR3 is TGTGCCAGTAGCGATCGAGGGAGGGACTACTCTAATTCACCCCTCCACTTT. Residues: CASSDRGRDYSNSPLHF.

J is TRBJ1-5 and V is TRBV28; no reliable D call. The CDR3 consists of 15 residues. Trimming took off 10 bases at V and 3 bases at J, with 19 bases between the two ends. Germline values: CDR1 MDHEN, CDR2 SYDVKM. CDR3 amino acids: CAIAPGSKVNQPQHF. CDR3 nucleotide sequence: TGTGCCATAGCCCCCGGCAGCAAGGTCAATCAGCCCCAGCATTTT.

V gene TRBV6-6 combines with J gene TRBJ2-5; D perhaps matches TRBD2 (5 bases). The CDR3 is made up of 13 amino acids. Germline lookup yields CDR1 MNHNY and CDR2 SVGAGI (reference sequence). Deletions cut 2 bases from V and 4 bases from J, with 8 bases between. The CDR3 spells CASSYLAIETQYF. CDR3 nucleotides: TGTGCCAGCAGTTACCTAGCTATAGAGACCCAGTACTTC.

This sequence joins TRBV20-1 and TRBJ2-7; 9 bases map to TRBD1. The V gene's germline CDR1 is DFQATT and CDR2 SNEGSKA (reference sequence). CDR3 length: 13 residues. J lost 2 bases, V lost 3 bases, and 2 bases had no gene match. CDR3 region: CSASRTGAYEQYF. The CDR3 nucleotides are TGCAGTGCTAGTAGGACAGGGGCCTACGAGCAGTACTTC.

The chain couples TRBV6-5 to TRBJ2-7; the D gene is possibly TRBD1 (6 bases). This CDR3 contains 14 residues. V was trimmed by 8 bases and J by 4 bases, leaving 18 bases between them. Germline CDR1 is MNHEY and CDR2 is SVGAGI. CDR3 protein: CASLAWGPGYEQYF. DNA of the CDR3: TGTGCCAGCCTTGCCTGGGGGCCGGGTTACGAGCAGTACTTC.

The chain employs TRBV18 and TRBJ1-3; D gene ambiguous. This CDR3 is built from 15 residues. The V gene lost 1 base and the J gene lost 4 bases, with 11 bases spanning the gap. Germline V gene data show CDR1 as KGHSH and CDR2 as LQKENI. This CDR3 reads CASSPREAAGNTIYF. The CDR3 coding sequence is TGTGCCAGCTCACCACGGGAGGCAGCAGGAAACACCATATATTTT.

This clone came up once. This chain joins TRBV5-1 and TRBJ2-2, with D possibly matching TRBD2 (6 bases). Looked up from germline, CDR1 is SGHRS and CDR2 is YFSETQ. Trimming stripped 3 bases from V and 6 bases from J, with 21 bases between. This CDR3 is built from 17 residues. In DNA, the CDR3 is TGCGCCAGCAGCTCCTCTCCCGGGACTTCCGGGTCCGGGGAGCTGTTTTTT. Amino acid sequence: CASSSSPGTSGSGELFF. Looking up the rest from reference TRBV5-1 and TRBJ2-2 gives the full variable domain: KAGVTQTPRYLIKTRGQQVTLSCSPISGHRSVSWYQQTPGQGLQFLFEYFSETQRNKGNFPGRFSGRQFSNSRSEMNVSTLELGDSALYLCASSSSPGTSGSGELFFGEGSRLTVL.

This clone was observed a handful of times. The chain combines TRBV30 with TRBJ1-1; D gene unclear. This CDR3 is 13 amino acids long. Looked up from germline, CDR1 is GTSNPN and CDR2 is SVGIG (reference sequence). V lost 3 bases and J 0 bases, leaving 8 bases between the germline ends. Here the CDR3 reads CAWSRQMNTEAFF. CDR3 coding DNA: TGTGCCTGGAGCCGCCAGATGAACACTGAAGCTTTCTTT. The full variable domain, its missing parts supplied by reference TRBV30 and TRBJ1-1, is SQTIHQWPATLVQPVGSPLSLECTVEGTSNPNLYWYRQAAGRGLQLLFYSVGIGQISSEVPQNLSASRPQDRQFILSSKKLLLSDSGFYLCAWSRQMNTEAFFGQGTRLTVV.

This sequence joins TRBV3-1 (or the pseudogene TRBV3-2) and TRBJ1-3; 9 nucleotides line up with TRBD1. V lost 3 bases and J lost 4; bases outside the gene matches: 1. In germline, CDR1 is LGHDT, CDR2 YNNKEL (reference sequence). This CDR3 has 14 amino acids. The CDR3 sequence: CASSHGTGGNTIYF. DNA for the CDR3: TGTGCCAGCAGCCATGGGACAGGGGGAAACACCATATATTTT.

The genes are TRBV25-1 and TRBJ1-4, with no clear D. The CDR3 covers 13 residues. Germline V CDR1 and CDR2: MGHDK, SYGVNS. Trimming shortened V by 6 bases and J by 8 bases, and 13 bases separated the two germline ends. Here the CDR3 DNA reads TGTGCCAGCAGCCCGACTGATGGGGAAAAACTGTTTTTT. This encodes CASSPTDGEKLFF.

V usage is TRBV30 and J usage is TRBJ1-5, with D hard to call. The CDR3 covers 16 residues. In germline, CDR1 is GTSNPN, CDR2 SVGIG (reference sequence). Trimming cost V 3 bases and J 2 bases, with 17 bases left between them. CDR3 residues: CAWSAGSLRGNQPQHF. The CDR3 DNA reads as TGTGCCTGGAGCGCGGGCTCCCTCAGAGGCAATCAGCCCCAGCATTTT.

The DNA for the CDR3 is TGTGCCAGCAGCATCGGACAGGCCTATTCACCCCTCCACTTT. Protein sequence: CASSIGQAYSPLHF. The chain recombines TRBV5-4 with TRBJ1-6; 7 positions agree with TRBD1. After removal of 4 bases from V and 8 bases from J, the junction contained 6 bases not matched to a gene. The CDR3 is made up of 14 amino acids. Germline CDR1 and CDR2: SGHNT and YYREEE (reference sequence).